The 17 T cell receptor beta chains given below trace back to one sample, sequenced in a study of PD-1 blockade in classical Hodgkin lymphoma. Some clones are missing from TCRdb's copy, which holds only in-frame ones; the method was immunoSEQ multiplex PCR. The sample consists of roughly 60,000 clones, about 90% of them appearing once. The time point denotes: cycle 4 day 1 (C4D1), after five to seven weeks of nivolumab. Exposure to brentuximab vedotin varied, and each patient had relapsed following autologous stem cell transplantation. The starting material was peripheral blood mononuclear cells (PBMCs), obtained before the fourth cycle of nivolumab. The receptors originated from a human donor with classical Hodgkin lymphoma.

CDR3: CASSQGPGEQYF. DNA of the CDR3: TGTGCCAGCAGCCAGGGGCCTGGCGAACAGTACTTC. This chain uses TRBV11-2 with TRBJ2-7, with D possibly being TRBD1 (6 bases). The CDR3 extends over 12 amino acids. V lost 5 bases, J lost 10 bases, and 15 bases lay in between. From germline, CDR1 is SGHAT and CDR2 FQNNGV. Full variable domain (outside the CDR3, taken from reference TRBV11-2 and TRBJ2-7): EAGVAQSPRYKIIEKRQSVAFWCNPISGHATLYWYQQILGQGPKLLIQFQNNGVVDDSQLPKDRFSAERLKGVDSTLKIQPAKLEDSAVYLCASSQGPGEQYFGPGTRLTVT.

The rearrangement uses TRBV27 and TRBJ1-2; the D is unclear. The CDR3 has 16 residues. Trimming shortened V by 5 bases and J by 5 bases, and 21 bases separated the two germline ends. CDR1 and CDR2 (germline): MNHEY, SMNVEV (reference sequence). CDR3 loop: CASSLRWAPVLYGYTF. The CDR3 DNA is TGTGCCAGCAGTCTTAGGTGGGCCCCAGTCCTATATGGCTACACCTTC.

The chain uses TRBV9 and TRBJ2-3; D is perhaps TRBD2 (5 bases). V shed 3 bases and J shed 5 bases, with 22 bases lying between them. There are 17 residues in the CDR3. Germline CDR1 is SGDLS and CDR2 is YYNGEE. For the CDR3, the DNA is TGTGCCAGCAGCGCCGACCCCGGCTTCGGACTGAGAGATACGCAGTATTTT. Protein sequence: CASSADPGFGLRDTQYF.

V gene TRBV11-1 combines with J gene TRBJ2-7, with D possibly TRBD1 on 7 matching bases. The CDR3 is made up of 15 amino acids. V was shortened by 2 bases and J by 5 bases, with 16 bases between the two germline ends. Germline V gene data show CDR1 as SGHAT and CDR2 as FQDESV (reference sequence). CDR3 DNA: TGTGCCAGCAGCTTACTGGCAGGGGGGTTTGACGAGCAGTACTTC. Amino acid sequence: CASSLLAGGFDEQYF. The full variable domain, its missing parts supplied by reference TRBV11-1 and TRBJ2-7, is EAEVAQSPRYKITEKSQAVAFWCDPISGHATLYWYRQILGQGPELLVQFQDESVVDDSQLPKDRFSAERLKGVDSTLKIQPAELGDSAMYLCASSLLAGGFDEQYFGPGTRLTVT.

The V call is TRBV6-6, the J call TRBJ2-1; the match to TRBD1 covers 8 bases. Germline trimming cut 11 bases from V and 9 bases from J; bases unmatched to any gene: 9. This CDR3 spans 12 amino acids. Germline V CDR1 and CDR2: MNHNY, SVGAGI (reference sequence). The DNA of the CDR3 is TGTGCCGGGGGACAGGCCTGGTTTGAGCAGTTCTTC. Amino acids: CAGGQAWFEQFF.

The V call is TRBV7-2, the J call TRBJ1-1; D not resolved. V shed 4 bases and J shed 3 bases, with 12 bases lying between them. The germline gives CDR1 SGHTA, CDR2 FQGNSA. This CDR3 comprises 14 residues. CDR3 sequence: CASSSEVRYTEAFF. Written as DNA, the CDR3 is TGTGCCAGCAGCTCGGAGGTCAGGTACACTGAAGCTTTCTTT.

V and J are TRBV9 and TRBJ1-2; 7 bases are a match to TRBD1. This CDR3 comprises 12 residues. V lost 4 bases, J lost 5 bases, and 2 bases stayed unmatched. Germline values: CDR1 SGDLS, CDR2 YYNGEE. The CDR3 DNA sequence: TGTGCCAGCAGCTCAGGGGGGTATGGCTACACCTTC. Translated: CASSSGGYGYTF.

J is TRBJ1-2 and V is TRBV7-8; D is uncertain. V gave up 8 bases and J gave up 5 bases, with 21 bases separating them. This CDR3 has 15 amino acids. Germline lookup yields CDR1 SGHVS and CDR2 FQNEAQ. The CDR3 sequence is CASGDPASASYGYTF. In DNA, the CDR3 is TGTGCCAGCGGGGATCCAGCTTCCGCTTCTTATGGCTACACCTTC.

The CDR3: CASSQKGIQPQHF. CDR3 in DNA: TGTGCCAGCAGCCAAAAGGGTATCCAGCCCCAGCATTTT. V usage is TRBV27 and J usage is TRBJ1-5; no clear D. Trimming left V 6 bases short and J 7 bases short, with 13 bases between. CDR3 length equals 13 residues. In germline, CDR1 is MNHEY, CDR2 SMNVEV (reference sequence).

The rearrangement uses TRBV5-1 and TRBJ1-2; no clear D gene. The length of the CDR3 is 15 residues. Germline CDR1 and CDR2: SGHRS and YFSETQ. V was pared by 0 bases and J by 6 bases, with 15 bases between. The DNA of the CDR3 is TGCGCCAGCAGCTTGGCCTTACGGGGATGGGATGGCTACACCTTC. It translates to CASSLALRGWDGYTF.

This clone is categorized as medium-sized. V usage is TRBV5-4 and J usage is TRBJ1-3; tentative D call: TRBD1 (6 bases). V shed 1 base and J shed 2 bases, with 10 bases lying between them. Germline loops: CDR1 SGHNT, CDR2 YYREEE (reference sequence). The CDR3 runs 15 residues. Written as DNA, the CDR3 is TGTGCCAGCAGCTTGACAGGGTTACCTGGAAACACCATATATTTT. The encoded protein is CASSLTGLPGNTIYF.

The J gene is TRBJ2-7, the V gene TRBV10-3, with 9 bases lining up with TRBD1. Germline V gives CDR1 ENHRY, CDR2 SYGVKD. Trimming at V came to 9 bases and at J to 3 bases, leaving 12 bases not matched to a gene. The CDR3 length is 15 residues. The CDR3 DNA is TGTGCCATAGCCAGCCCGGGACAGGGTTTCTACGAGCAGTACTTC. Its protein is CAIASPGQGFYEQYF.

This sequence joins TRBV7-6 and TRBJ1-1; D uncertain. V gave up 3 bases and J gave up 1 base, with 6 bases separating them. The CDR3 sequence is 13 residues long. Germline assignment: CDR1 SGHVS and CDR2 FNYEAQ. CDR3 sequence (DNA): TGTGCCAGCAGCTTTGGCAGGAACACTGAAGCTTTCTTT. This encodes CASSFGRNTEAFF.

This clone was detected once. The rearrangement uses TRBV29-1 and TRBJ1-2; TRBD1 might be the D (6 bases). The CDR3 consists of 12 residues. Germline assignment: CDR1 SQVTM and CDR2 ANQGSEA. Trimming shortened V by 7 bases and J by 6 bases, and 15 bases separated the two germline ends. DNA for the CDR3: TGCAGCGCGCGGGACACGGAGGATGGCTACACCTTC. Translation gives CSARDTEDGYTF.

V and J are TRBV7-9 and TRBJ2-3; TRBD1 matches at 7 bases. J gave up 2 bases and V 4 bases, and 3 bases lay outside the gene matches. Germline V gene sequence: CDR1 SEHNR, CDR2 FQNEAQ (reference sequence). This CDR3 is built from 14 residues. The CDR3 nucleotides are TGTGCCAGCAGCTCAACAGGGGTCACAGATACGCAGTATTTT. It translates to CASSSTGVTDTQYF.

The V call is TRBV4-1, the J call TRBJ2-7; TRBD1 might be the D (5 bases). V was shortened by 0 bases and J by 7 bases, with 10 bases between the two germline ends. The CDR3 consists of 13 residues. Germline loops: CDR1 MGHRA, CDR2 YSYEKL. The CDR3 protein is CASSQDPKGEQYF. CDR3 DNA sequence: TGCGCCAGCAGCCAAGATCCCAAGGGGGAGCAGTACTTC.

The V and J genes are TRBV27 and TRBJ2-1, with a weak D call TRBD2 (6 bases). Germline V gene data show CDR1 as MNHEY and CDR2 as SMNVEV (reference sequence). V gave up 7 bases and J gave up 6 bases, with 13 bases separating them. The CDR3 has 13 amino acids. Here the CDR3 DNA reads TGTGCCAGCACTCACGGGGGACCCAATGAGCAGTTCTTC. It codes for CASTHGGPNEQFF.